The rows below give T cell receptor beta chains drawn from one sample of a study of T-cell memory formation after mild COVID-19. TCRdb called the 5' RACE reads again in MiXCR, with one record for every CDR3 protein. Seen here are hundreds of thousands of distinct CDR3 sequences, 15% to 20% observed once, and the top ten hold 20% to 25%. Material: PBMCs or a T cell subset sorted from them (not recorded which). These receptors were collected from a man between 18 and 29 years old who had mild COVID-19 (a few samples of this study predate the infection). Cell type and time point are not known. The CDR3 runs from the conserved cysteine through the conserved F or W. The order of the fields is J gene, D gene, V gene, clone size, CDR3 protein, CDR3 DNA. The D gene is left open where the match is weak. Only part of the rows carry a size: once, few, many, or a class if the clone is expanded.

J gene: TRBJ2-5
D gene: .
V gene: TRBV5-1
clone size: many
CDR3 protein: CASSLLQLQETQYF
CDR3 DNA: TGCGCCAGCAGCTTGCTACAGCTACAAGAGACCCAGTACTTC

J gene: TRBJ1-4
D gene: .
V gene: TRBV6-5
clone size: .
CDR3 protein: CASSYGRANEKLFF
CDR3 DNA: TGTGCCAGCAGTTATGGGAGGGCTAATGAAAAACTGTTTTTT

J gene: TRBJ1-5
D gene: .
V gene: TRBV2
clone size: .
CDR3 protein: CASHRTVNQPQHF
CDR3 DNA: TGTGCCAGCCATCGGACAGTCAATCAGCCCCAGCATTTT

J gene: TRBJ1-1
D gene: .
V gene: TRBV12-3/TRBV12-4
clone size: .
CDR3 protein: CASSLVRESTEAFF
CDR3 DNA: TGTGCCAGCAGTTTGGTCAGGGAATCCACTGAAGCTTTCTTT

J gene: TRBJ2-4
D gene: TRBD2
V gene: TRBV7-2
clone size: few
CDR3 protein: CASSLVSLAGGLLLAKNIQYF
CDR3 DNA: TGTGCCAGCAGCTTAGTTAGTTTAGCGGGGGGGCTTCTATTAGCCAAAAACATTCAGTACTTC

J gene: TRBJ1-1
D gene: .
V gene: TRBV18
clone size: .
CDR3 protein: CASSRMEVNRGNTEAYF
CDR3 DNA: TGTGCCAGCTCACGGATGGAGGTGAATCGGGGTAACACTGAAGCTTACTTT

J gene: TRBJ1-2
D gene: .
V gene: TRBV20-1
clone size: .
CDR3 protein: CSARVPVLFAGGYTF
CDR3 DNA: TGCAGTGCTAGGGTACCGGTCCTCTTCGCAGGAGGCTACACCTTC

J gene: TRBJ2-3
D gene: TRBD2
V gene: TRBV7-6
clone size: .
CDR3 protein: CASSTLAGWRSDTQYF
CDR3 DNA: TGTGCCAGCAGTACATTAGCGGGTTGGCGGTCAGATACGCAGTATTTT

J gene: TRBJ2-3
D gene: .
V gene: TRBV3-1
clone size: .
CDR3 protein: CASRTGTATDTQYF
CDR3 DNA: TGTGCCAGCAGGACAGGTACGGCGACAGATACGCAGTATTTT

J gene: TRBJ2-5
D gene: .
V gene: TRBV7-2
clone size: many
CDR3 protein: CASSSGTGGETQYF
CDR3 DNA: TGTGCCAGCAGCTCGGGGACTGGTGGGGAGACCCAGTACTTC

J gene: TRBJ2-4
D gene: .
V gene: TRBV24-1
clone size: few
CDR3 protein: CATSDASGNIQYF
CDR3 DNA: TGTGCCACCAGTGATGCGAGCGGCAACATTCAGTACTTC

J gene: TRBJ2-2
D gene: .
V gene: TRBV29-1
clone size: many
CDR3 protein: CSVAAQLNTGELFF
CDR3 DNA: TGCAGCGTTGCAGCCCAGTTAAACACCGGGGAGCTGTTTTTT

J gene: TRBJ2-7
D gene: TRBD1
V gene: TRBV27
clone size: many
CDR3 protein: CASSWAGTGGYEQYF
CDR3 DNA: TGTGCCAGCAGTTGGGCCGGGACAGGGGGCTACGAGCAGTACTTC

J gene: TRBJ2-5
D gene: .
V gene: TRBV5-5
clone size: few
CDR3 protein: CASSLSAGQSQETQYF
CDR3 DNA: TGTGCCAGCAGCTTGTCAGCTGGACAGTCCCAAGAGACCCAGTACTTC

J gene: TRBJ1-3
D gene: .
V gene: TRBV7-2
clone size: .
CDR3 protein: CASSLLQGNLGNTIYF
CDR3 DNA: TGTGCCAGCAGCTTACTTCAGGGAAACCTCGGAAACACCATATATTTT

J gene: TRBJ1-2
D gene: TRBD1
V gene: TRBV2
clone size: few
CDR3 protein: CASSEAGGGQNYGYTF
CDR3 DNA: TGTGCCAGCAGTGAAGCGGGAGGGGGACAGAATTATGGCTACACCTTC

J gene: TRBJ2-2
D gene: .
V gene: TRBV9
clone size: .
CDR3 protein: CASSTGPNTGELFF
CDR3 DNA: TGTGCCAGTAGTACAGGGCCTAACACCGGGGAGCTGTTTTTT

J gene: TRBJ2-4
D gene: TRBD1
V gene: TRBV20-1
clone size: .
CDR3 protein: CSALSLDRLPAKNIQYF
CDR3 DNA: TGCAGTGCCCTCTCATTGGACAGGCTTCCGGCCAAAAACATTCAGTACTTC

J gene: TRBJ1-1
D gene: .
V gene: TRBV7-2
clone size: .
CDR3 protein: CASSPRTGHTEAFF
CDR3 DNA: TGTGCCAGCAGCCCTCGAACAGGTCACACTGAAGCTTTCTTT

J gene: TRBJ1-4
D gene: TRBD1
V gene: TRBV12-3/TRBV12-4
clone size: .
CDR3 protein: CASTGQGGEKLFF
CDR3 DNA: TGTGCCAGCACCGGTCAGGGGGGAGAAAAACTGTTTTTT

J gene: TRBJ2-1
D gene: .
V gene: TRBV11-2
clone size: .
CDR3 protein: CASSVMWGTSSYNEQFF
CDR3 DNA: TGTGCCAGCTCCGTCATGTGGGGGACGAGCTCCTACAATGAGCAGTTCTTC

J gene: TRBJ1-2
D gene: .
V gene: TRBV9
clone size: few
CDR3 protein: CASSSTTWPLYGYTF
CDR3 DNA: TGTGCCAGCAGCTCAACTACCTGGCCCCTCTATGGCTACACCTTC

J gene: TRBJ2-2
D gene: TRBD2
V gene: TRBV28
clone size: few
CDR3 protein: CASSLGRTGGYPGELFF
CDR3 DNA: TGTGCCAGCAGTTTGGGCAGGACGGGGGGGTACCCCGGGGAGCTGTTTTTT

J gene: TRBJ2-7
D gene: TRBD1
V gene: TRBV7-8
clone size: .
CDR3 protein: CASSVTGSGEQYF
CDR3 DNA: TGTGCCAGCAGCGTGACAGGGTCGGGAGAGCAGTACTTC

J gene: TRBJ1-3
D gene: .
V gene: TRBV20-1
clone size: .
CDR3 protein: CSARRGPGNTIYF
CDR3 DNA: TGCAGTGCTAGGCGGGGGCCGGGAAACACCATATATTTT

J gene: TRBJ1-1
D gene: .
V gene: TRBV12-3/TRBV12-4
clone size: .
CDR3 protein: CASSWLRGNTEAFF
CDR3 DNA: TGTGCCAGCAGTTGGCTGAGGGGGAACACTGAAGCTTTCTTT

J gene: TRBJ1-4
D gene: .
V gene: TRBV4-2
clone size: once
CDR3 protein: CASTGTSGEKLFF
CDR3 DNA: TGTGCCAGCACCGGGACCTCGGGTGAAAAACTGTTTTTT

J gene: TRBJ2-7
D gene: TRBD2
V gene: TRBV12-3/TRBV12-4
clone size: .
CDR3 protein: CASSDGLAGVPREQYF
CDR3 DNA: TGTGCCAGCAGTGATGGACTAGCGGGGGTCCCTAGGGAGCAGTACTTC

J gene: TRBJ2-3
D gene: .
V gene: TRBV12-3/TRBV12-4
clone size: many
CDR3 protein: CASSLSTSPDTQYF
CDR3 DNA: TGTGCCAGCAGTTTATCGACAAGCCCCGATACGCAGTATTTT